This entry features one T cell receptor (beta chain) sequence. The target antigen is unknown. Trimming pared 6 bases from V and 5 bases from J, leaving 14 bases between. Per germline, CDR1 MNHEY and CDR2 SVGAGI. There are 14 residues in the CDR3. The entry originates in a study of T cell responses to AZD1222 COVID-19 vaccine. Study-level points and caveats: Reportedly, nearly half of unique spike TCRs recognized epitopes outside B.1.351/B.1.1.7 mutations.

Produced via immunoSEQ multiplex PCR; TCRdb's table is partial and in-frame only. The repertoire holds just over 150,000 clones, with less than 90% as singletons. The clonotype was recovered from an adult who had recovered from COVID-19. V usage is TRBV6-5 and J usage is TRBJ1-5; D is perhaps TRBD1 (6 bases). The sample in question was peripheral blood, obtained after recovery from COVID-19. The CDR3 sequence is CASSKQGRDQPQHF. CDR3 DNA sequence: TGTGCCAGCAGCAAACAGGGTAGAGATCAGCCCCAGCATTTT.